This T cell receptor (beta chain) stems from a study of cytomegalovirus exposure and HLA in healthy donors. Points from the study as a whole: Later analysis indicated greater clonal expansion among HLA-associated TCR beta chains than among equally common other chains.

A multiplex PCR was run with 60 Vbeta primers and 13 Jbeta primers. Generated by immunoSEQ multiplex PCR, the TCRdb table keeps only in-frame clones and is missing some. The sample records about 190,000 clones, 70% to 75% being singletons. A word on this clone: The antigen remains undetermined.

This CDR3 has 16 amino acids. In germline, CDR1 is MRHNA, CDR2 SNTAGT. After removal of 4 bases from V and 6 bases from J, the junction contained 8 bases not matched to a gene. The V call is TRBV6-4, the J call TRBJ2-3; the match to TRBD2 covers 12 bases. The TCR comes from a man in his thirties or forties in good health and CMV-seropositive. Sequences were obtained from PBMCs. The CDR3 spells CASSAGLAGKGDTQYF. CDR3 DNA: TGTGCCAGCAGTGCGGGACTAGCGGGTAAAGGGGATACGCAGTATTTT.